Described below is a single T cell receptor (beta chain) sequence and its context. Its antigen remains unidentified. The sample is drawn from a study of shared clonotypes between healthy human individuals. Study results and limitations: Compared with memory subsets, naive subsets generally had larger estimated richness. Despite large depth, rarefaction showed incomplete sorted-subset sequencing. Sharing across four donors was seen in 4.5% to 6.5% of naive CD4 clonotypes.

Generated by immunoSEQ multiplex PCR, the TCRdb table keeps only in-frame clones and is missing some. Here the sample spans a few million clones, approximately 93% being singletons. Input material: naive CD4+ T cells from PBMCs. The sample's subset: CD45RA+ positively selected. The receptor's source is a man younger than 30 in good health. Some clones in this sample may be carry-over from other donors' samples.

The CDR3: CASSLTGHTGELFF. The CDR3 DNA follows: TGTGCCAGCAGCTTAACTGGCCACACCGGGGAGCTGTTTTTT. This chain links TRBV5-5 with TRBJ2-2; no definite D call. The ends were cut back, 2 bases at V and 3 bases at J, with 8 bases in the middle. CDR1 is SGHKS, CDR2 YYEKEE, per germline (reference sequence). The CDR3 is made up of 14 amino acids.